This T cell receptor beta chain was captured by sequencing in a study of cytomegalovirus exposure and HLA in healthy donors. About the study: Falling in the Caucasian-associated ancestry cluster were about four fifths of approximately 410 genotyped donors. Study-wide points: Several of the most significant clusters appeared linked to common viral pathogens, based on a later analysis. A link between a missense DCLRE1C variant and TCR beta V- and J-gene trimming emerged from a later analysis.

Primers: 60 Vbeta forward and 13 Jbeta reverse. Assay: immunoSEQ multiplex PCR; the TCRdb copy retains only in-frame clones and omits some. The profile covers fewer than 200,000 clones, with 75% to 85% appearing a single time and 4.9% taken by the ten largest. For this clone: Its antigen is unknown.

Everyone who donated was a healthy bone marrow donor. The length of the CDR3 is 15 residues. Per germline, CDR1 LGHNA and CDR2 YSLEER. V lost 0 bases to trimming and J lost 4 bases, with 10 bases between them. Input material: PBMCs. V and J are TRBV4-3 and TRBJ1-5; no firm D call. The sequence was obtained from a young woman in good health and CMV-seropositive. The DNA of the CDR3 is TGCGCCAGCAGCCAAGATTCCAGGCCGAATCAGCCCCAGCATTTT. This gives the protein CASSQDSRPNQPQHF.